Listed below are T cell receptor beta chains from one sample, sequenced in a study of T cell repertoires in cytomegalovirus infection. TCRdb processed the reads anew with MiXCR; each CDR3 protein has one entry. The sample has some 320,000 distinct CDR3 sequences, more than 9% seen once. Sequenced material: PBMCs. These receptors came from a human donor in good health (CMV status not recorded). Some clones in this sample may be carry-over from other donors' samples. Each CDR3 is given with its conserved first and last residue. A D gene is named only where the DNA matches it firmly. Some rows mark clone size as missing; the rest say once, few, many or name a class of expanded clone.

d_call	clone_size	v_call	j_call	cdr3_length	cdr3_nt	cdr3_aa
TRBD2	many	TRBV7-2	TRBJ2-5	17	TGTGCCAGCAGCTTGCTGACTAGCGGGGGGGCCGGGGAGACCCAGTACTTC	CASSLLTSGGAGETQYF
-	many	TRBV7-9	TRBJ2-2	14	TGTGCCAGCAGTGTGGGGGCGAACACCGGGGAGCTGTTTTTT	CASSVGANTGELFF
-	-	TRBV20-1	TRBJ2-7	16	TGCAGTGCTAGAGATGGGTGGAGGGTGGATCGGAACGAGCAGTACTTC	CSARDGWRVDRNEQYF
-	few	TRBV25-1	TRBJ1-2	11	TGTGCCAGCCAGGGACGCTATGGCTACACCTTC	CASQGRYGYTF
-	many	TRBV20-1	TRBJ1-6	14	TGCAGTGCTAGTTTGCCACGGGATAATTCACCCCTCCACTTT	CSASLPRDNSPLHF
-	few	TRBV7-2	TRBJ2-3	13	TGTGCCAGCAGCGCCGGTCGCCCAGATACGCAGTATTTT	CASSAGRPDTQYF
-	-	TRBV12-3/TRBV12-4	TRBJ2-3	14	TGTGCCAGCAGCTCACAGGACAACACAGATACGCAGTATTTT	CASSSQDNTDTQYF
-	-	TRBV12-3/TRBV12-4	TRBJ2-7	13	TGTGCCAGCAGTTATCGCAGCTCCTACGAGCAGTACTTC	CASSYRSSYEQYF
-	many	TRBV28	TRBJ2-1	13	TGTGCCAGCAGTTTCTTTGGGTTCGATGAGCAGTTCTTC	CASSFFGFDEQFF
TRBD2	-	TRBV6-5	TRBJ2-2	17	TGTGCCAGCAGTTATCTAAGGGCTAGCGGGATAGCCGGGGAGCTGTTTTTT	CASSYLRASGIAGELFF
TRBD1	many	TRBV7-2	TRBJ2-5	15	TGTGCCAGCAGCGTAGGGGGCTTGGCGCGGGAGACCCAGTACTTC	CASSVGGLARETQYF
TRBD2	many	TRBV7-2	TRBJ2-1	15	TGTGCCAGCAGCTCCGGACTAGCGGGAGTCAATGAGCAGTTCTTC	CASSSGLAGVNEQFF
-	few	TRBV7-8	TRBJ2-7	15	TGTGCCAGCAGCTCTGGGGCAGGGATGCGCTACGAGCAGTACTTC	CASSSGAGMRYEQYF
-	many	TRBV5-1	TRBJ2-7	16	TGCGCCAGCAGCGGAAATTACCTGCAGGGGCCCTACGAGCAGTACTTC	CASSGNYLQGPYEQYF
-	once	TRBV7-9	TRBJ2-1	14	TGTGCCAGCAGCCAATCCACCGGGACTTGTGTGCAGTTCTTC	CASSQSTGTCVQFF
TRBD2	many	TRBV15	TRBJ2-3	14	TGTGCCACCAGCAGAGCGGGGGGGCCAGATACGCAGTATTTT	CATSRAGGPDTQYF
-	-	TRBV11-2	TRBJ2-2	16	TGTGCCAGCAGCTCGGGACCGGAGGTGGTGCACGGGGAGCTGTTTTTT	CASSSGPEVVHGELFF
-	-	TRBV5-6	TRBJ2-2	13	TGTGCCAGCAGCCCGGAGGACACCGGGGAGCTGTTTTTT	CASSPEDTGELFF
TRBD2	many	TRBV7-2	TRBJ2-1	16	TGTGCCAGCAGCTTGGAGTGGGGACTAGCGGGACATGAGCAGTTCTTC	CASSLEWGLAGHEQFF
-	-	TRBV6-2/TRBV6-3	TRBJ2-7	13	TGTGCCAGCAGATACGGGACCACACAAAAGCAGTACTTC	CASRYGTTQKQYF
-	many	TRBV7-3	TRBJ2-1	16	TGTGCCAGCAGCTCCTCCGAGGGGGGCAGATACAATGAGCAGTTCTTC	CASSSSEGGRYNEQFF
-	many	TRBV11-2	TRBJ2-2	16	TGTGCCAGCAGCTATGATCAGGGAGTTGGCACCGGGGAGCTGTTTTTT	CASSYDQGVGTGELFF
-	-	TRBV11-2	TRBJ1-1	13	TGTGCCAGCAGCTTAGTTGGGGTATCCGAAGCTTTCTTT	CASSLVGVSEAFF
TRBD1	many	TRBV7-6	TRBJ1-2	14	TGTGCCAGCAGCTCGGGACAGGGCCACTATGGCTACACCTTC	CASSSGQGHYGYTF
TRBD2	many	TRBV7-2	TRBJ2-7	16	TGTGCCAGCAGCTTAGCGTGGACTAGCGGGAGGGGTGAGCAGTACTTC	CASSLAWTSGRGEQYF
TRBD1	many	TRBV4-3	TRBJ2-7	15	TGCGCCAGCAGCCAGTTAAAGGACAGGGGGTACGAGCAGTACTTC	CASSQLKDRGYEQYF
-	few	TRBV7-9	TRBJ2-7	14	TGTGCCAGCAGCTTAGTCGCAGGGGACCACGAGCAGTACTTC	CASSLVAGDHEQYF
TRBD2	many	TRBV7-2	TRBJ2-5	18	TGTGCCAGCAGCTTAGGGGGACTAGCGGGGTCGATAGCAGAGACCCAGTACTTC	CASSLGGLAGSIAETQYF
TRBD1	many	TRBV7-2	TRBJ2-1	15	TGTGCCAGCAGCCTGGACAGGAGCTCCTACAATGAGCAGTTCTTC	CASSLDRSSYNEQFF
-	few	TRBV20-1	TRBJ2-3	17	TGCAGTGCTAGTAGGGACAGCGGGACGATTGGCACAGATACGCAGTATTTT	CSASRDSGTIGTDTQYF
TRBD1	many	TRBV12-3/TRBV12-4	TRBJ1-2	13	TGTGCCAGCATCCCGGGACAGGGAGATGGCTACACCTTC	CASIPGQGDGYTF
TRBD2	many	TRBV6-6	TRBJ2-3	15	TGTGCCAGCAGCTTAGCGGGAGGGCCGGGAGATACGCAGTATTTT	CASSLAGGPGDTQYF
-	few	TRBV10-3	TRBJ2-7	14	TGTGCCATCAGTGAGTCCGAGGTGTTGGGGGAGCAGTACTTC	CAISESEVLGEQYF
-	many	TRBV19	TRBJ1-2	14	TGTGCCAGTAATTCTGGACGGTGGGTCTATGGCTACACCTTC	CASNSGRWVYGYTF
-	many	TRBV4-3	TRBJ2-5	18	TGCGCCAGCAGCCAAATAAGACCGGGGACCCCCAAAGAAGAGACCCAGTACTTC	CASSQIRPGTPKEETQYF
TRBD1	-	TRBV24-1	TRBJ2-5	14	TGTGCCACCGGACAGGGTTCGAGTCGGGAGACCCAGTACTTC	CATGQGSSRETQYF
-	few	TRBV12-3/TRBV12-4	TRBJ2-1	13	TGTGCCAGCAGTTCCAGACTGGGGGGTGAGCAGTTCTTC	CASSSRLGGEQFF
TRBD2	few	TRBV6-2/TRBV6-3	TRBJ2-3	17	TGTGCCAGCAGAGCCCTGACTAGCGGGAGGGCGACAGATACGCAGTATTTT	CASRALTSGRATDTQYF
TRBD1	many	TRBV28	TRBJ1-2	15	TGTGCCAGCAGCAGACAGGGAAACCCTAACTATGGCTACACCTTC	CASSRQGNPNYGYTF
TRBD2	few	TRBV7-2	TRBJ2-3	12	TGTGCCAGCAGCTTACTAGCGGGTCCCCAGGATTTT	CASSLLAGPQDF
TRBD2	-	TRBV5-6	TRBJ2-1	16	TGTGCCAGCAGCGGGGGGATGGCGGGAGGATTCGATGAGCAGTTCTTC	CASSGGMAGGFDEQFF
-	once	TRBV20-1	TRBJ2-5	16	TGCAGTGCTAGAGATCTCGGGGCTAGCGCTCAAGAGACCCAGTACTTC	CSARDLGASAQETQYF
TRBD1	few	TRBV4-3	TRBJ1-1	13	TGCGCCAGCCGACAGGGGTTGGGCACTGAAGCTTTCTTT	CASRQGLGTEAFF
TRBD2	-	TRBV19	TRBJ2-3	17	TGTGCCAGTAGTCGAACTAGCGGGAGTAGTAGCACAGATACGCAGTATTTT	CASSRTSGSSSTDTQYF
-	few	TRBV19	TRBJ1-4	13	TGTGCCAGTAGGAACGCAACTAATGAAAAACTGTTTTTT	CASRNATNEKLFF
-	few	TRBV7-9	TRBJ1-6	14	TGTGCCAGCAGCGAAGGGACCGGGAATTCACCCCTCCACTTT	CASSEGTGNSPLHF
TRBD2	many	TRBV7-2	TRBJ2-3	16	TGTGCCAGCAGCTTAGCGGGGACTAGGGACACAGATACGCAGTATTTT	CASSLAGTRDTDTQYF
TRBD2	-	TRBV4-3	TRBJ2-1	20	TGCGCCAGCAGCCAAGAGGGACTAGCGGGGGGGGGCGGCCCCCACAATGAGCAGTTCTTC	CASSQEGLAGGGGPHNEQFF
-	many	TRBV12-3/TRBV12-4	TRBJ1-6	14	TGTGCCAGCAACCCGGGGGCAGACAATTCACCCCTCCACTTT	CASNPGADNSPLHF
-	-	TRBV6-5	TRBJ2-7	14	TGTGCCAGCAGCCCTTTCCCAGGGGTCCACGAGCAGTACTTC	CASSPFPGVHEQYF
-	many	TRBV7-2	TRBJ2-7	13	TGTGCCAGCAGCTTAGCGTTGGGCTACGAGCAGTACTTC	CASSLALGYEQYF
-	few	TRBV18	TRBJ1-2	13	TGTGCCAGCTCACCATCCGGGGTGGAGGGCTACACCTTC	CASSPSGVEGYTF
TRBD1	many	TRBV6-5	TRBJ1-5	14	TGTGCCAGCAGTCCAGGGGGAAAGGGTCAGCCCCAGCATTTT	CASSPGGKGQPQHF
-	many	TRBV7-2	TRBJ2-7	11	TGTGCCAGCAGAAACTACTACGAGCAGTACTTC	CASRNYYEQYF
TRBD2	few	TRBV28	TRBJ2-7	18	TGTGCCAGCAGTTCTCTCCCCCGACTAGCGGCCCTTTCCTACGAGCAGTACTTC	CASSSLPRLAALSYEQYF
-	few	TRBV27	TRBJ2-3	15	TGTGCCAGCAGTTCCGACAGGGAGGGTTTTGAGAAGCAGTATTTT	CASSSDREGFEKQYF
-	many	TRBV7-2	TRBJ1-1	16	TGTGCCAGCAGCTCGAGGATTACGGACGGGGGCACTGAAGCTTTCTTT	CASSSRITDGGTEAFF
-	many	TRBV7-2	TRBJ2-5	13	TGTGCCAGCAGCCGCTGGCCACAAGAGACCCAGTACTTC	CASSRWPQETQYF
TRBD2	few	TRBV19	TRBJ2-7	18	TGTGCCAGTAGTATCCCCACCACGGGAGGCCTCCACTCCTACGAGCAGTACTTC	CASSIPTTGGLHSYEQYF